The rows below give T cell receptor beta chains drawn from one sample of a study of blood T cell repertoires in COVID-19. Using immunoSEQ multiplex PCR, the repertoire was profiled, and TCRdb retains in-frame clones only, with some absent. The sample records more than 300,000 clones, approximately 90% being singletons. Input material: PBMCs or T cells enriched from blood (not recorded which). All receptors come from a young woman who had recovered from COVID-19. Both conserved end residues are part of each CDR3. Fields, in order: J gene, D gene, V gene, CDR3 protein. A D gene is named only where the DNA matches it firmly.

>TRBJ1-6|.|TRBV5-1
CASSLPGGDNSPLHF
>TRBJ2-6|.|TRBV30
CAWSGSGANVLTF
>TRBJ1-6|TRBD1|TRBV5-6
CASSFTGTGESPLHF
>TRBJ1-1|.|TRBV6-5
CASSYAVMNTEAFF
>TRBJ2-7|TRBD1|TRBV2
CASSHGDRGLYEQYF
>TRBJ2-7|.|TRBV14
CASSRGLHTYEQYF
>TRBJ1-1|.|TRBV20-1
CSGELFPEAFF
>TRBJ2-3|.|TRBV30
CAWSDQFTQYF
>TRBJ2-7|.|TRBV6-1
CASSEVTEGEQYF
>TRBJ1-4|.|TRBV5-1
CASSSTGLGEKLFF
>TRBJ1-5|.|TRBV27
CASSLGGINQPQHF
>TRBJ1-1|TRBD1|TRBV6-2/TRBV6-3
CASSGQGATEAFF
>TRBJ1-2|TRBD1|TRBV7-9
CASSFETGDFGYGYTF
>TRBJ1-4|TRBD1|TRBV19
CASSVRPLRDSNEKLFF
>TRBJ2-4|TRBD1|TRBV5-6
CASSLIGTGLKNIQYF
>TRBJ1-1|.|TRBV9
CASSVVGGPEAFF
>TRBJ1-5|.|TRBV10-3
CAISEYGVNQPQHF
>TRBJ1-1|.|TRBV4-2
CASSQVLITNTEAFF
>TRBJ2-2|.|TRBV6-5
CASSYSGAWTGELFF
>TRBJ2-1|TRBD2|TRBV7-9
CASSLTSRNEQFF
>TRBJ2-5|TRBD1|TRBV6-2/TRBV6-3
CASSWDRGETQYF
>TRBJ1-1|.|TRBV6-5
CASRILQGSNTEAFF
>TRBJ1-1|.|TRBV9
CASSVGGMNTEAFF
>TRBJ1-4|TRBD1|TRBV5-6
CASSLDRGTNEKLFF
>TRBJ2-5|.|TRBV10-3
CAISVTGRETQYF
>TRBJ1-2|.|TRBV12-5
CASGLVQASNYGYTF
>TRBJ1-1|.|TRBV1
CTSSQEGQGRTEAFF